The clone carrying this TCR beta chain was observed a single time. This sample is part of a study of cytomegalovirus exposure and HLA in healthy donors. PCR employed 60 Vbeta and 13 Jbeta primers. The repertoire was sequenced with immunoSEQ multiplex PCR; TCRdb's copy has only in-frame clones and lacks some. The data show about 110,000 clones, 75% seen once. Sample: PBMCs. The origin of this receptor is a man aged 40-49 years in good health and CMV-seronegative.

The chain's CDR3 is CASSEIAGARGYTF. The CDR3 DNA reads TGTGCCAGCAGCGAGATCGCGGGGGCGCGGGGCTACACCTTC. V usage is TRBV7-9 and J usage is TRBJ1-2; D is perhaps TRBD1 (6 bases). Per germline, CDR1 SEHNR and CDR2 FQNEAQ (reference sequence). This CDR3 comprises 14 residues. V lost 5 bases and J lost 8, with 18 bases in between.